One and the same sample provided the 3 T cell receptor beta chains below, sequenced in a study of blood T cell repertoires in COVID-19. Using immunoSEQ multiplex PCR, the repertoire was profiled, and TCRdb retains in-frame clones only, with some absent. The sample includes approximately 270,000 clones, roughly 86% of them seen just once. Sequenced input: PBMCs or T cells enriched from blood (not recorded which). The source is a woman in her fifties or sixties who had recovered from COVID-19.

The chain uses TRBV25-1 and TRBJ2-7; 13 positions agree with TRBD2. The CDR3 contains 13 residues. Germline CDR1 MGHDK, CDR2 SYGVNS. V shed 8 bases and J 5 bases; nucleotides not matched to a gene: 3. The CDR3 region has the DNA TGTGCCAGCGGTGGACTAGCGGGAGACGAGCAGTACTTC. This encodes CASGGLAGDEQYF.

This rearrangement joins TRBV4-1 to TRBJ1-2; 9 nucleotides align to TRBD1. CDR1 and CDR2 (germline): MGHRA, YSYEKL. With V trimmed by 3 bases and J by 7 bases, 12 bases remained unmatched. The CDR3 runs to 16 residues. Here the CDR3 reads CASSHPTMGQGSGYTF. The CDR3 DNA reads TGCGCCAGCAGCCACCCGACTATGGGACAGGGCTCTGGCTACACCTTC.

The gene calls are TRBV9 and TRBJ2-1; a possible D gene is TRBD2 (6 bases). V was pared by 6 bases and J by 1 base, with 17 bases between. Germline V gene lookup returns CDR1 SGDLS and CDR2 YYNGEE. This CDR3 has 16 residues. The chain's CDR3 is CASTKIGGGSYNEQFF. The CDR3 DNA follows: TGTGCCAGCACCAAAATTGGGGGAGGTTCCTACAATGAGCAGTTCTTC.